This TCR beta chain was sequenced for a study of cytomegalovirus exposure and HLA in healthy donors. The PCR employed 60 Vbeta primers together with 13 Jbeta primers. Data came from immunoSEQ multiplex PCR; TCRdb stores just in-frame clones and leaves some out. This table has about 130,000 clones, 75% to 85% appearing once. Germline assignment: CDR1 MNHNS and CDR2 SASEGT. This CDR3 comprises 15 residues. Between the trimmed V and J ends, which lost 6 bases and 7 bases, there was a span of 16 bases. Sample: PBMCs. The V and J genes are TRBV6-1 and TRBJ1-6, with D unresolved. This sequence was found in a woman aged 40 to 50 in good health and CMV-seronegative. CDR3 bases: TGTGCCAGCAGGGGAGGTGTTGCCCCAAATTCACCCCTCCACTTT. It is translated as CASRGGVAPNSPLHF.